Below, 27 T cell receptor beta chains from the same sample are listed, as sequenced in a study of T cell responses to AZD1222 COVID-19 vaccine. Sequencing used immunoSEQ multiplex PCR; TCRdb keeps in-frame clones, though not all of them. The sample has 200,000 or so clones, roughly 92% seen once. The sequencing used peripheral blood, collected on day 0 of AZD1222 vaccination. Source of these receptors: an adult in good health.

This rearrangement joins TRBV19 to TRBJ2-5, with D maybe TRBD1 (7 bases). CDR3 length equals 13 residues. CDR1 and CDR2 from the germline V gene are LNHDA and SQIVND (reference sequence). V was shortened by 7 bases and J by 5 bases, with 14 bases between the two germline ends. The CDR3 DNA follows: TGTGCCAGTACTACCGGGGGACAGGAGACCCAGTACTTC. Translated, it gives CASTTGGQETQYF. Based on the CDR3 plus reference TRBV19 and TRBJ2-5, the full variable domain is DGGITQSPKYLFRKEGQNVTLSCEQNLNHDAMYWYRQDPGQGLRLIYYSQIVNDFQKGDIAEGYSVSREKKESFPLTVTSAQKNPTAFYLCASTTGGQETQYFGPGTRLLVL.

The chain is built from TRBV7-6 and TRBJ1-2; the match to TRBD1 covers 9 bases. Germline loops: CDR1 SGHVS, CDR2 FNYEAQ. The trim removed 1 base at V and 1 base at J, leaving 7 bases unmatched. The CDR3 is 17 amino acids. CDR3 nucleotides: TGTGCCAGCAGCTTAGTAGGGGGACAGGGACTTAACTATGGCTACACCTTC. Protein product: CASSLVGGQGLNYGYTF.

CDR3: CASTPGLAGNEQFF. In nucleotides, the CDR3 is TGTGCCAGCACTCCGGGACTAGCGGGTAATGAGCAGTTCTTC. The chain employs TRBV27 and TRBJ2-1; 12 nucleotides match TRBD2. J gave up 7 bases and V 7 bases, and 5 bases lay outside the gene matches. Germline CDR1 MNHEY, CDR2 SMNVEV (reference sequence). This CDR3 is 14 amino acids long.

The rearrangement joins TRBV6-6 to TRBJ1-5, with D tentatively TRBD1 (5 bases). This CDR3 contains 16 residues. Trimming took off 5 bases at V and 2 bases at J, with 16 bases between the two ends. CDR1 and CDR2 from the germline V gene are MNHNY and SVGAGI (reference sequence). The CDR3 here is CASSQEEGKGNQPQHF. CDR3 coding DNA: TGTGCCAGCAGTCAAGAGGAGGGGAAAGGCAATCAGCCCCAGCATTTT.

The rearrangement uses TRBV28 and TRBJ1-6, with a possible D match to TRBD1 (6 bases). Trimming cost V 2 bases and J 11 bases, with 16 bases left between them. The germline CDR1 and CDR2 sequences are MDHEN and SYDVKM. This CDR3 region has 15 residues. CDR3 loop: CASSLGGGALTPLHF. The CDR3, as DNA: TGTGCCAGCAGTTTAGGGGGCGGAGCTCTGACACCCCTCCACTTT.

The gene calls are TRBV13 and TRBJ1-5, with D tentatively TRBD1 (6 bases). The germline V gene encodes CDR1 PRHDT and CDR2 FYEKMQ (reference sequence). V dropped 1 base and J dropped 0 bases, with 22 bases sitting between them. The CDR3 runs 20 residues. The CDR3 loop is CASSLVSKSDRGDSNQPQHF. In nucleotides, the CDR3 is TGTGCCAGCAGCTTAGTCTCCAAATCGGACAGAGGAGATAGCAATCAGCCCCAGCATTTT.

The chain has TRBV27 and TRBJ1-1, with D perhaps matching TRBD1 (5 bases). CDR3 size: 11 residues. The V and J ends lost 7 bases and 8 bases respectively, with 11 bases between them. Looked up from germline, CDR1 is MNHEY and CDR2 is SMNVEV (reference sequence). DNA for the CDR3: TGTGCCAGCATGTTAGGGACGGAAGCTTTCTTT. It specifies CASMLGTEAFF.

V usage is TRBV24-1 and J usage is TRBJ2-1; D is ambiguous. Between the trimmed V and J ends, which lost 4 bases and 0 bases, there was a span of 15 bases. This CDR3 spans 17 amino acids. CDR1 is KGHDR, CDR2 SFDVKD, per germline. CDR3 in DNA: TGTGCCACCAGTGACCTAGAAAGTTGTAGCTCCTACAATGAGCAGTTCTTC. It translates to CATSDLESCSSYNEQFF.

On this clone: Because the CDR3's place on the DNA is in doubt, the DNA is left out and the CDR3 is given as listed by TCRdb. The rearrangement uses TRBV21-1 and TRBJ1-5; the listed D gene, TRBD1, was not tested against the DNA. TRBV21-1 is deemed a pseudogene. The CDR3 is 19 residues long, ends included. The CDR3 spells CASSKVGQGTVDSNQPQHF.

The J gene is TRBJ2-4, the V gene TRBV27; TRBD2 agrees at 10 bases. Losses at the gene ends were 5 bases for V and 6 bases for J; bases not matched to a gene: 10. Germline CDR1 reads MNHEY; CDR2 reads SMNVEV (reference sequence). This CDR3 region has 16 residues. The CDR3 reads CASSRSAGGPGNIQYF. DNA for the CDR3: TGTGCCAGCAGTAGGTCAGCGGGAGGGCCGGGAAACATTCAGTACTTC.

The chain couples TRBV6-2 or TRBV6-3 to TRBJ1-5; TRBD1 matches 8 bases. V dropped 4 bases and J dropped 6; count of bases not matched to a gene: 11. In germline, CDR1 is MNHEY, CDR2 SVGEGT. The CDR3 consists of 16 residues. The CDR3 DNA follows: TGTGCCAGCAGTTCACCCCTAAGGACAGGGCGTCAGCCCCAGCATTTT. It specifies CASSSPLRTGRQPQHF.

The chain couples TRBV5-1 to TRBJ1-6; the D is unclear. This CDR3 has 14 residues. CDR1 is SGHRS, CDR2 YFSETQ, per germline. Trimming removed 5 bases from V and 7 bases from J, with 13 bases in between. The CDR3 reads CASRVLRGNSPLHF. CDR3 nucleotide sequence: TGCGCCAGCAGGGTCCTCCGGGGAAATTCACCCCTCCACTTT.

This rearrangement joins TRBV7-6 to TRBJ2-6; D possibly corresponds to TRBD1 (6 bases). Germline-derived CDR1 and CDR2 are SGHVS and FNYEAQ. V lost 5 bases to trimming and J lost 2 bases, with 10 bases between them. The CDR3 is 15 amino acids. The CDR3 spells CASSDQGTGANVLTF. The CDR3 nucleotides read TGTGCCAGCAGCGACCAGGGGACTGGGGCCAACGTCCTGACTTTC.

V and J are TRBV11-3 and TRBJ2-7, with D tentatively TRBD1 (6 bases). The CDR3 has 18 residues. Germline CDR1 reads SGHNT; CDR2 reads YENEEA. The V and J ends lost 0 bases and 0 bases respectively, with 18 bases between them. The CDR3 nucleotides are TGTGCCAGCAGCTTAGATGCCCCCGGCAGGGGCAGCTCCTACGAGCAGTACGTC. This sequence encodes CASSLDAPGRGSSYEQYV.

The J gene is TRBJ1-1, the V gene TRBV6-5; D is ambiguous. The CDR3 has 13 amino acids. CDR1 and CDR2 from the germline V gene are MNHEY and SVGAGI. Between the trimmed V and J ends, which lost 11 bases and 5 bases, there was a span of 18 bases. CDR3 region: CAASPYLGTEAFF. For the CDR3, the DNA is TGTGCCGCTTCACCTTACCTCGGGACTGAAGCTTTCTTT.

V is TRBV4-1 and J is TRBJ2-6; D ambiguous. V lost 1 base and J 1 base, leaving 5 bases between the germline ends. This CDR3 spans 15 amino acids. CDR1 is MGHRA and CDR2 is YSYEKL in the germline V gene. The DNA of the CDR3 is TGCGCCAGCAGCCAAGGGTCTTCTGGGGCCAACGTCCTGACTTTC. Amino acid sequence: CASSQGSSGANVLTF.

This clone showed up just once. This chain joins TRBV6-6 and TRBJ1-2; possible D gene TRBD1, 6 bases. Trimming took off 10 bases at V and 2 bases at J, with 11 bases between the two ends. The germline V gene has CDR1 MNHNY and CDR2 SVGAGI (reference sequence). The CDR3 runs 12 residues. DNA for the CDR3: TGTGCCACCAAAACAGGGAACTATGGCTACACCTTC. Protein: CATKTGNYGYTF.

V gene TRBV14 combines with J gene TRBJ1-1, with 7 positions matching TRBD1. Germline CDR1 is SGHDN and CDR2 is FVKESK. V shed 0 bases, J shed 10 bases, and the junction held 2 bases outside the gene matches. The CDR3 has 12 amino acids. The CDR3 region has the DNA TGTGCCAGCAGCCAAGAAGGGGGCGGAGCTTTCTTT. Amino acids: CASSQEGGGAFF.

The chain carries TRBV24-1 and TRBJ2-2; the D is unclear. Trimming removed 6 bases at V and 0 bases at J, with 7 bases between. CDR3 length: 14 amino acids. Germline CDR1 and CDR2: KGHDR and SFDVKD. CDR3 nucleotide sequence: TGTGCCACCAGTCCGACGGCGAACACCGGGGAGCTGTTTTTT. Residues: CATSPTANTGELFF.

V is TRBV28 and J is TRBJ1-2; D is possibly TRBD1 (5 bases). Per germline, CDR1 MDHEN and CDR2 SYDVKM. This CDR3 has 18 residues. Trimming took off 1 base at V and 2 bases at J, with 20 bases between the two ends. The CDR3 spells CASSLYSVGPDGNYGYTF. CDR3 DNA sequence: TGTGCCAGCAGTTTATATTCAGTGGGGCCAGATGGAAACTATGGCTACACCTTC.

The chain has TRBV6-5 and TRBJ1-2, with TRBD1 matching over 7 bases. Germline values: CDR1 MNHEY, CDR2 SVGAGI. Losses at the gene ends were 8 bases for V and 1 base for J; bases not matched to a gene: 10. The CDR3 has 15 residues. CDR3 sequence reads: CASLSLTGNNYGYTF. CDR3 nucleotides: TGTGCCAGCCTCAGTTTGACAGGGAATAACTATGGCTACACCTTC.

The chain couples TRBV28 to TRBJ1-5; D ambiguous. The CDR3 spans 14 residues. The V gene's germline CDR1 is MDHEN and CDR2 SYDVKM. The germline V and J ends were trimmed by 4 bases and 1 base, with 8 bases remaining between them. DNA of the CDR3: TGTGCCAGCAGTTCAACCCCGAGCAATCAGCCCCAGCATTTT. Amino acids: CASSSTPSNQPQHF.

The chain joins TRBV25-1 to TRBJ1-2; weak D call: TRBD1 (5 bases). The V gene's germline CDR1 is MGHDK and CDR2 SYGVNS. V was shortened by 6 bases and J by 2 bases, with 13 bases between the two germline ends. CDR3 length: 14 amino acids. CDR3 nucleotides: TGTGCCAGCAGGATAATATGGGGGAACTATGGCTACACCTTC. Protein: CASRIIWGNYGYTF.

Comment on this clone: Being one base from a much bigger clone, this may be a read error. The gene calls are TRBV5-4 and TRBJ2-3; D remains unclear. CDR1 is SGHNT and CDR2 is YYREEE in the germline V gene (reference sequence). V lost 2 bases and J 3 bases, leaving 4 bases between the germline ends. The CDR3 is 12 amino acids. CDR3 sequence: CASSFRTDTQYF. For the CDR3, the DNA is TGTGCCAGCAGCTTTCGGACAGATACGCAGTATTTT. The full variable domain, completed using reference TRBV5-4 and TRBJ2-3, is ETGVTQSPTHLIKTRGQQVTLRCSSQSGHNTVSWYQQALGQGPQFIFQYYREEENGRGNFPPRFSGLQFPNYSSELNVNALELDDSALYLCASSFRTDTQYFGPGTRLTVL.

V is TRBV11-2 and J is TRBJ1-6; D call uncertain. Trimming took off 5 bases at V and 12 bases at J, with 11 bases between the two ends. Looked up from germline, CDR1 is SGHAT and CDR2 is FQNNGV. CDR3 length equals 12 residues. CDR3 sequence (DNA): TGTGCCAGCAGCCACCACGGTGAACCCCTCCACTTT. Translated, it gives CASSHHGEPLHF.

This clone appeared once. This rearrangement joins TRBV15 to TRBJ2-1, with TRBD1 matching 7 bases. Germline assignment: CDR1 LNHNV and CDR2 YYDKDF (reference sequence). This CDR3 has 15 residues. Germline trimming cut 0 bases from V and 6 bases from J; bases unmatched to any gene: 5. The CDR3 DNA reads TGTGCCACCAGCAGAGACAGGGGGACCGGCAATGAGCAGTTCTTC. Translating it yields CATSRDRGTGNEQFF.

The chain recombines TRBV24-1 with TRBJ2-5, with D hard to call. CDR1 and CDR2 (germline): KGHDR, SFDVKD. The V end lost 1 base, the J end lost 2 bases, and 10 bases lay between the germline ends. The CDR3 totals 15 residues. The CDR3 here is CATSDFRHQQETQYF. Written as DNA, the CDR3 is TGTGCCACCAGTGATTTCAGGCACCAACAAGAGACCCAGTACTTC.